Each of the 7 T cell receptor beta chains below was sequenced from the same sample in a study of vaccination effects on CD4 cells after COVID-19. Clones were read by immunoSEQ multiplex PCR, and TCRdb kept only the in-frame ones, dropping some. Among 35,000 to 40,000 clones listed, under 85% were seen once. Once cultured for under 11 days, the cells underwent separation to obtain CD4+ T cells. Their recognized antigens are unknown. The material sequenced was CD4+ T cells from PBMCs cultured without peptide, taken before COVID-19 vaccination. The receptor set was obtained from a human donor who received a COVID-19 vaccine.

The gene calls are TRBV20-1 and TRBJ1-2; D call uncertain. The V gene lost 7 bases and the J gene lost 12 bases, with 15 bases spanning the gap. Germline V lookup: CDR1 DFQATT, CDR2 SNEGSKA (reference sequence). The CDR3 extends over 10 amino acids. The CDR3 is CSGTSARDTF. The CDR3 DNA is TGCAGTGGAACGAGCGCGAGGGACACCTTC.

This chain uses TRBV19 with TRBJ1-2; 8 nucleotides align to TRBD1. The V gene's germline CDR1 is LNHDA and CDR2 SQIVND (reference sequence). The CDR3 spans 15 residues. V dropped 3 bases and J dropped 0; count of bases not matched to a gene: 3. CDR3 residues: CASSIRDRTNYGYTF. CDR3 bases: TGTGCCAGTAGTATCCGGGACAGGACTAACTATGGCTACACCTTC.

The rearrangement links TRBV6-5 to TRBJ1-4; 10 nucleotides match TRBD1. Looked up from germline, CDR1 is MNHEY and CDR2 is SVGAGI. The CDR3 has 14 amino acids. Losses at the gene ends were 6 bases for V and 3 bases for J; bases not matched to a gene: 1. This CDR3 is CASRGTGANEKLFF. The CDR3 bases are TGTGCCAGCAGAGGGACAGGGGCTAATGAAAAACTGTTTTTT.

The V gene is TRBV13, the J gene TRBJ2-7; 10 nucleotides align to TRBD2. The CDR3 is made up of 14 amino acids. V lost 4 bases and J lost 4; bases outside the gene matches: 4. Germline loops: CDR1 PRHDT, CDR2 FYEKMQ (reference sequence). CDR3 in amino acids: CASSSSGGTYEQYF. The DNA for the CDR3 is TGTGCCAGCAGCTCTAGCGGGGGTACATACGAGCAGTACTTC.

This chain connects TRBV20-1 to TRBJ1-2; D is ambiguous. The CDR3 extends over 11 amino acids. V lost 6 bases and J 4 bases, leaving 9 bases between the germline ends. Germline CDR1 is DFQATT and CDR2 is SNEGSKA (reference sequence). The CDR3 sequence: CSASGPYGYTF. Here the CDR3 DNA reads TGCAGTGCGTCCGGACCCTATGGCTACACCTTC.

The chain uses TRBV11-2 and TRBJ2-5; 13 bases align to TRBD2. This CDR3 region has 15 residues. Germline CDR1 SGHAT, CDR2 FQNNGV. V lost 5 bases to trimming and J lost 2 bases; unmatched junction nucleotides: 2. The CDR3 here is CASSPGLAGQETQYF. CDR3 in DNA: TGTGCCAGCAGCCCGGGACTAGCGGGGCAAGAGACCCAGTACTTC.

This clone showed up just a few times. This sequence joins TRBV3-1 (or the pseudogene TRBV3-2) and TRBJ1-1; tentatively, D is TRBD1 (6 bases). The CDR3 has 12 amino acids. Trimming shortened V by 3 bases and J by 7 bases, and 9 bases separated the two germline ends. CDR1 LGHDT and CDR2 YNNKEL come from the germline V gene (reference sequence). The CDR3 DNA sequence: TGTGCCAGCAGCCACGGACAGTTTGAAGCTTTCTTT. Translation gives CASSHGQFEAFF.